These T cell receptor beta chains were read from a single sample in a study of blood T cell repertoires in COVID-19. The protocol was immunoSEQ multiplex PCR, while the TCRdb copy is restricted to in-frame clones and leaves out a portion. The data contain about 24,000 clones, roughly 89% of them singletons. Material: peripheral blood. The source is a human donor in a cohort sampled during active COVID-19. Both conserved end residues are part of each CDR3. Fields, in order: J gene, V gene, D gene, clone size, CDR3 protein, CDR3 DNA. A D gene is named only where the DNA matches it firmly. Size is omitted from some rows. Given values are once, few, many or a class for expanded clones.

J gene: TRBJ2-7; V gene: TRBV27; D gene: -; clone size: -; CDR3 protein: CASAFGRGAAYEQYF; CDR3 DNA: TGTGCCAGCGCCTTTGGCAGGGGGGCAGCCTACGAGCAGTACTTC
J gene: TRBJ1-1; V gene: TRBV7-3; D gene: TRBD1; clone size: -; CDR3 protein: CASSLIGTGGLNTEAFF; CDR3 DNA: TGTGCCAGCAGCTTAATTGGGACAGGGGGGCTGAACACTGAAGCTTTCTTT
J gene: TRBJ2-3; V gene: TRBV4-1; D gene: -; clone size: -; CDR3 protein: CASSPSTGTRADTQYF; CDR3 DNA: TGCGCCAGCAGCCCGTCCACGGGGACTCGGGCAGATACGCAGTATTTT
J gene: TRBJ1-1; V gene: TRBV7-2; D gene: -; clone size: -; CDR3 protein: CASSLGPGGTEAFF; CDR3 DNA: TGTGCCAGCAGCTTAGGACCCGGGGGGACTGAAGCTTTCTTT
J gene: TRBJ1-6; V gene: TRBV6-8; D gene: -; clone size: -; CDR3 protein: CASSYRGSSPLHF; CDR3 DNA: TGTGCCAGCAGTTACCGTGGTAGTTCACCCCTCCACTTT
J gene: TRBJ2-7; V gene: TRBV30; D gene: TRBD2; clone size: -; CDR3 protein: CAWSAPGLAGSSYEQYF; CDR3 DNA: TGTGCCTGGAGCGCACCGGGACTAGCGGGTTCGTCCTACGAGCAGTACTTC
J gene: TRBJ2-3; V gene: TRBV5-4; D gene: -; clone size: -; CDR3 protein: CASSFPRTDTQYF; CDR3 DNA: TGTGCCAGCAGCTTCCCTCGTACAGATACGCAGTATTTT
J gene: TRBJ1-1; V gene: TRBV5-1; D gene: -; clone size: -; CDR3 protein: CASSLVTRPHEAFF; CDR3 DNA: TGCGCCAGCAGCTTGGTAACTAGACCCCATGAAGCTTTCTTT
J gene: TRBJ1-2; V gene: TRBV3-1/TRBV3-2; D gene: TRBD1; clone size: -; CDR3 protein: CASSQGTGDRYGYTF; CDR3 DNA: TGTGCCAGCAGCCAGGGGACAGGGGATCGGTATGGCTACACCTTC
J gene: TRBJ2-7; V gene: TRBV3-1/TRBV3-2; D gene: -; clone size: -; CDR3 protein: CASSQDRAFAYEQYF; CDR3 DNA: TGTGCCAGCAGCCAAGATAGAGCTTTTGCCTACGAGCAGTACTTC
J gene: TRBJ1-2; V gene: TRBV2; D gene: TRBD1; clone size: -; CDR3 protein: CASSEDRGQGYTF; CDR3 DNA: TGTGCCAGCAGCGAGGACAGGGGGCAGGGCTACACCTTC
J gene: TRBJ2-7; V gene: TRBV6-2/TRBV6-3; D gene: -; clone size: -; CDR3 protein: CASSTSSYEQYF; CDR3 DNA: TGTGCCAGCAGTACGAGCTCCTACGAGCAGTACTTC
J gene: TRBJ2-7; V gene: TRBV27; D gene: TRBD1; clone size: -; CDR3 protein: CASSFKGTGGYEQYF; CDR3 DNA: TGTGCCAGCAGTTTTAAAGGGACAGGGGGCTACGAGCAGTACTTC
J gene: TRBJ1-4; V gene: TRBV9; D gene: -; clone size: -; CDR3 protein: CASSVAGLTNEKLFF; CDR3 DNA: TGTGCCAGCAGCGTAGCAGGGTTAACTAATGAAAAACTGTTTTTT
J gene: TRBJ2-7; V gene: TRBV24-1; D gene: TRBD1; clone size: -; CDR3 protein: CATSDWDRGSSYEQYF; CDR3 DNA: TGTGCCACCAGTGACTGGGACAGGGGAAGCTCCTACGAGCAGTACTTC
J gene: TRBJ2-3; V gene: TRBV5-1; D gene: -; clone size: -; CDR3 protein: CASSLDNPSTDTQYF; CDR3 DNA: TGCGCCAGCAGCTTGGACAATCCTAGCACAGATACGCAGTATTTT
J gene: TRBJ1-1; V gene: TRBV3-1/TRBV3-2; D gene: -; clone size: -; CDR3 protein: CASARKTDNTEAFF; CDR3 DNA: TGTGCCAGCGCCAGAAAGACAGACAACACTGAAGCTTTCTTT
J gene: TRBJ1-6; V gene: TRBV2; D gene: TRBD1; clone size: -; CDR3 protein: CASSVLGQGDSPLHF; CDR3 DNA: TGTGCCAGCAGTGTATTGGGGCAGGGGGATTCACCCCTCCACTTT
J gene: TRBJ2-2; V gene: TRBV5-4; D gene: TRBD2; clone size: once; CDR3 protein: CASSLVGLAAGELFF; CDR3 DNA: TGTGCCAGCAGCTTGGTGGGGCTAGCGGCCGGGGAGCTGTTTTTT
J gene: TRBJ2-5; V gene: TRBV2; D gene: -; clone size: -; CDR3 protein: CASSQGYTGETQYF; CDR3 DNA: TGTGCCAGCAGTCAGGGCTACACGGGAGAGACCCAGTACTTC